This T cell receptor beta chain comes out of a study of T cell changes during pregnancy in multiple sclerosis. Germline CDR1 and CDR2: SGHTA and FQGNSA. Trimming removed 1 base from V and 6 bases from J, with 9 bases in between. This CDR3 is built from 13 residues. Clones were read by immunoSEQ multiplex PCR, and TCRdb kept only the in-frame ones, dropping some. The sample holds 50,000 to 60,000 clones, about nine tenths seen once. This sample comprised peripheral blood, obtained in the first trimester of pregnancy. J is TRBJ1-2 and V is TRBV7-2; D not resolved. The clonotype originates from a female donor in good health, enrolled as a control in a pregnancy study. The CDR3 DNA follows: TGTGCCAGCAGCTTAGAACTCTCGGATGGCTACACCTTC. Residues: CASSLELSDGYTF.